The 3 T cell receptor beta chains below were found in one sample sequenced in a study of Tregs in tolerant kidney transplant recipients. Clones were sequenced by immunoSEQ multiplex PCR, and TCRdb holds only the in-frame ones, with some missing. This sample has 98,000 or so clones, with nearly 90% found just once. Specimen: CD4+ T cells from blood, collected before the transplant. These receptors all come from a human donor who received a combined kidney and bone marrow transplant.

Here the CDR3 reads CASSHRGWNTEAFF. CDR3 DNA sequence: TGTGCCAGCAGTCACAGGGGGTGGAACACTGAAGCTTTCTTT. V gene TRBV28 combines with J gene TRBJ1-1; 8 bases align to TRBD1. The CDR3 length is 14 residues. Losses at the gene ends were 5 bases for V and 1 base for J; bases not matched to a gene: 3. In germline, CDR1 is MDHEN, CDR2 SYDVKM.

The chain carries TRBV7-2 and TRBJ2-2; 7 positions agree with TRBD2. V shed 5 bases, J shed 3 bases, and the junction held 12 bases outside the gene matches. The CDR3 contains 17 residues. Germline assignment: CDR1 SGHTA and CDR2 FQGNSA. The CDR3, as DNA: TGTGCCAGCAGCCTCCCCCCGACGGGGGGTTACACCGGGGAGCTGTTTTTT. It yields the protein CASSLPPTGGYTGELFF. The whole variable domain, remainder taken from reference TRBV7-2 and TRBJ2-2, is GAGVSQSPSNKVTEKGKDVELRCDPISGHTALYWYRQSLGQGLEFLIYFQGNSAPDKSGLPSDRFSAERTGGSVSTLTIQRTQQEDSAVYLCASSLPPTGGYTGELFFGEGSRLTVL.

This chain joins TRBV11-2 and TRBJ2-3; 7 bases are a match to TRBD2. V lost 4 bases to trimming and J lost 5 bases; unmatched junction nucleotides: 3. The CDR3 length is 13 residues. Germline assignment: CDR1 SGHAT and CDR2 FQNNGV. CDR3 residues: CASSSLAGDTQYF. CDR3 bases: TGTGCCAGCAGCTCGTTAGCGGGAGATACGCAGTATTTT.